This TCR beta chain was identified during a study of cytomegalovirus exposure and HLA in healthy donors. Looking at the study overall: The Caucasian-associated ancestry cluster held roughly 84% of more than 350 genotyped donors. Whole-study findings and limits: In a later analysis, compared with equally common non-associated chains, HLA-associated beta chains were more expanded.

The CDR3 extends over 13 amino acids. The PCR made use of 60 Vbeta and 13 Jbeta primers. The assay was immunoSEQ multiplex PCR, and TCRdb's table has in-frame clones only and misses some. The sample lists some 200,000 clones; roughly 80% were seen once. This clone was found a few times. Its antigen remains unidentified. The sequenced material came from PBMCs. The gene calls are TRBV12-1 and TRBJ2-7; TRBD1, the table's D call, lacks a check against the DNA. TRBV12-1 is a known pseudogene. The sequence derives from a man in his fifties in good health and CMV-seronegative. Here the CDR3 reads CASSPRERDEQYF. CDR3 DNA sequence: TGTGCCAGCAGCCCCAGGGAAAGGGACGAGCAGTACTTC.